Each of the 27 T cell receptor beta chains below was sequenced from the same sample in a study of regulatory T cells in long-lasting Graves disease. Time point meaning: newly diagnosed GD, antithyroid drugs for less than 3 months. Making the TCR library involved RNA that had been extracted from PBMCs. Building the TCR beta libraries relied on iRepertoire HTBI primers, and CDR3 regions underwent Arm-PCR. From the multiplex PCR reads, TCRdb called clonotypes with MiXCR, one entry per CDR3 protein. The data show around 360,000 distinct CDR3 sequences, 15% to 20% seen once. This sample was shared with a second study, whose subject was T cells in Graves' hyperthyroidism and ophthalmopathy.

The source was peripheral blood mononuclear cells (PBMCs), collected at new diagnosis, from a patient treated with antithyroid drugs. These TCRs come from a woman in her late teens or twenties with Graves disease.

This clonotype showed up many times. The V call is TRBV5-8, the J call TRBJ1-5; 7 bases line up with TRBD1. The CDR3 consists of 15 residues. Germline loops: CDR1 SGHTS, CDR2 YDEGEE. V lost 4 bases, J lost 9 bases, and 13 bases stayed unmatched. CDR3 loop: CASSDQYRGRAPQHF. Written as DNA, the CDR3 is TGTGCCAGCAGCGACCAGTACAGGGGACGAGCGCCCCAGCATTTT.

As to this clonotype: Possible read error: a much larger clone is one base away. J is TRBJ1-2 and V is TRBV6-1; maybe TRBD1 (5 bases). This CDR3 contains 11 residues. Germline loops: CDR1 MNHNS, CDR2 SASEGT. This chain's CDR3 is CGTQGVGGYTF. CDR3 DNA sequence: TGTGGCACCCAGGGAGTAGGTGGCTACACCTTC.

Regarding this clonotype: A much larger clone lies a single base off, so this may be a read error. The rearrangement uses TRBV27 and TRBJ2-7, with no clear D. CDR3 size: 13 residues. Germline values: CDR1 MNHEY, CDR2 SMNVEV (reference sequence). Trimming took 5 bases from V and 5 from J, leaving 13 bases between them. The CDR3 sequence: CASSMARNHEQYF. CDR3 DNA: TGTGCCAGCAGTATGGCCAGGAACCACGAGCAGTACTTC.

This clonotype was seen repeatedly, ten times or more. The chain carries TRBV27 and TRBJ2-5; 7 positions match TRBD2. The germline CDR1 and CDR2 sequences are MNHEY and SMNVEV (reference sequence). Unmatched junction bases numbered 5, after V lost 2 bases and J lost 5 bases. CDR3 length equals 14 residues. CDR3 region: CASSLAGVGETQYF. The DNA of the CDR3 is TGTGCCAGCAGTTTAGCGGGAGTAGGGGAGACCCAGTACTTC.

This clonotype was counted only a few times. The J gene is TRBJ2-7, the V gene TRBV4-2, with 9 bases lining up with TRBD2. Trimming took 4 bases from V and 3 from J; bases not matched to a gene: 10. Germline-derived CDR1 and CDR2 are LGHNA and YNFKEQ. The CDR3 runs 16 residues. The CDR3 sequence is CASSPLGGRGIYEQYF. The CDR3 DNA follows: TGTGCCAGCAGCCCCCTCGGCGGGAGGGGGATCTACGAGCAGTACTTC.

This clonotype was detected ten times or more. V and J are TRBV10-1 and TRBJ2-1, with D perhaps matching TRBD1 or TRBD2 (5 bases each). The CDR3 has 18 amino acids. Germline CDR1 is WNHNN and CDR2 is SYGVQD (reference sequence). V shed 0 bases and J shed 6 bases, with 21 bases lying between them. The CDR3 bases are TGCGCCAGCAGTGAGTCGAGGGGCGCGGTGTACTCTTCCAATGAGCAGTTCTTC. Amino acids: CASSESRGAVYSSNEQFF.

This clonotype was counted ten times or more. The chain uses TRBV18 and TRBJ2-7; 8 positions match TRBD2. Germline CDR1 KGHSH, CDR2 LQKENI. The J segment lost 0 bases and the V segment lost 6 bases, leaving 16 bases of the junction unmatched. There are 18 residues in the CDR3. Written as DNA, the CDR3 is TGTGCCAGCTCGCGGGGGGAGCGCACTTACTTAGTCTCCTACGAGCAGTACTTC. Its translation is CASSRGERTYLVSYEQYF.

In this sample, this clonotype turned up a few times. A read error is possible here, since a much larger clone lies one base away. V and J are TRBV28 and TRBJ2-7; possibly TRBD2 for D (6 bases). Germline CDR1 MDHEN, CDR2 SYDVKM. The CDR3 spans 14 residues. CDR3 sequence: CASSLDGLSYERYF. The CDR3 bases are TGTGCCAGCAGTTTGGACGGACTAAGTTACGAGCGGTACTTC.

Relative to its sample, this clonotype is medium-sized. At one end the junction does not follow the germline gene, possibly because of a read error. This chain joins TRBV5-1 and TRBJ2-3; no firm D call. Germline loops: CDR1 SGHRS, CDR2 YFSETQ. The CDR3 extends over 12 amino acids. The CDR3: CASSSGTDTQYF. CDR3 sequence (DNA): TGTGCCAGCAGTTCCGGCACAGATACGCAGTATTTT.

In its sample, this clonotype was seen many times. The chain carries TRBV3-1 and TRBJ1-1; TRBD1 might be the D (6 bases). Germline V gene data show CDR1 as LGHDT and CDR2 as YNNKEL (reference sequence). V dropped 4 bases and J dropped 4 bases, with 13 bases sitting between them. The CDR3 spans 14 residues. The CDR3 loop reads CASSLTGSGTEAFF. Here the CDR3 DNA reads TGTGCCAGCAGCCTGACAGGAAGCGGCACTGAAGCTTTCTTT.

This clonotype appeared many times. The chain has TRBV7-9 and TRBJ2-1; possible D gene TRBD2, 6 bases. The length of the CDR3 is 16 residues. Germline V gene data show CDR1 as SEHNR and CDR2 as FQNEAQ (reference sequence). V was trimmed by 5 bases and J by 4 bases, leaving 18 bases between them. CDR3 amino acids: CASSAGNRDLYNEQFF. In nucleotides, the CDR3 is TGTGCCAGCAGCGCGGGAAATCGGGACTTATACAATGAGCAGTTCTTC. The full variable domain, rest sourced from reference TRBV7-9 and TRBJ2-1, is DTGVSQNPRHKITKRGQNVTFRCDPISEHNRLYWYRQTLGQGPEFLTYFQNEAQLEKSRLLSDRFSAERPKGSFSTLEIQRTEQGDSAMYLCASSAGNRDLYNEQFFGPGTRLTVL.

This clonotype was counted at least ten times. CDR3 residues: CASSLRPGSSYEQYF. The CDR3 bases are TGTGCCAGCAGCTTACGGCCCGGGAGCTCCTACGAGCAGTACTTC. J is TRBJ2-7 and V is TRBV7-9, with D possibly being TRBD2 (6 bases). From germline, CDR1 is SEHNR and CDR2 FQNEAQ (reference sequence). The germline V and J ends were trimmed by 2 bases and 0 bases, with 11 bases remaining between them. The CDR3 contains 15 residues.

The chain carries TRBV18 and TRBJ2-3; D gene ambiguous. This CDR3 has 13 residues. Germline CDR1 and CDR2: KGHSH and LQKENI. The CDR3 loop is CAGSPNPGDTQYF. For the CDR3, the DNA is TGTGCGGGCTCACCGAACCCTGGAGATACGCAGTATTTT.

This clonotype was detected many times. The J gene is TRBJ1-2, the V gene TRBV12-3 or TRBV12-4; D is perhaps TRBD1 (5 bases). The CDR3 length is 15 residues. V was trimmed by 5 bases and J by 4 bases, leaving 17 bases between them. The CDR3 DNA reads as TGTGCCAGCAGTGCATCCCCAGGGTTATCCTATGGCTACACCTTC. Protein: CASSASPGLSYGYTF.

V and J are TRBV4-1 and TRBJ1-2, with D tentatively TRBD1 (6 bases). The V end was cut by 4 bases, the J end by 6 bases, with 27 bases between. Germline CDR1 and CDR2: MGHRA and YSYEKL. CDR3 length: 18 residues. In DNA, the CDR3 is TGCGCCAGCAGCCTGACAGACAGTAGCCGAGGGGGGGTAGATGGCTACACCTTC. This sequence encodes CASSLTDSSRGGVDGYTF.

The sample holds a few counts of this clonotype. CDR3 in amino acids: CASSLTSSTTNTGELFF. In DNA form, the CDR3 reads TGTGCCAGCAGCTTAACTAGCTCGACAACCAACACCGGGGAGCTGTTTTTT. J is TRBJ2-2 and V is TRBV7-2; D is possibly TRBD2 (6 bases). Germline V gene sequence: CDR1 SGHTA, CDR2 FQGNSA. Trimming left V 2 bases short and J 2 bases short, with 15 bases between. The CDR3 extends over 17 amino acids. The full variable domain, its missing parts supplied by reference TRBV7-2 and TRBJ2-2, is GAGVSQSPSNKVTEKGKDVELRCDPISGHTALYWYRQSLGQGLEFLIYFQGNSAPDKSGLPSDRFSAERTGGSVSTLTIQRTQQEDSAVYLCASSLTSSTTNTGELFFGEGSRLTVL.

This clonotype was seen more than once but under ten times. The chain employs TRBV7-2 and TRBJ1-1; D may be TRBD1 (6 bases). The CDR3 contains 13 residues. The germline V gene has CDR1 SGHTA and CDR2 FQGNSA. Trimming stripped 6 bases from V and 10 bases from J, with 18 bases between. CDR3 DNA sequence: TGTGCCAGCAGTTACAGGGTCAATTCTGGAGCTTTCTTT. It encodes CASSYRVNSGAFF.

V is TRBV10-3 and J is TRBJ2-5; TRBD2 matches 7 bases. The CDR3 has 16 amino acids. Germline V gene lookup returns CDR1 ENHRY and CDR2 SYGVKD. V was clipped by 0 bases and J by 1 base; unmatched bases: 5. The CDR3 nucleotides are TGTGCCATCAGTGAGTCAATAGCGGGCGCCCAAGAGACCCAGTACTTC. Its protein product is CAISESIAGAQETQYF.

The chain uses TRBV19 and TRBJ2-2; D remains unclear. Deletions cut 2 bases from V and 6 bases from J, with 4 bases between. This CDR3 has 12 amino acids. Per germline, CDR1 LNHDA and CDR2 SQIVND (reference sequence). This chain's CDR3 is CASSISAGELFF. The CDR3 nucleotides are TGTGCCAGTAGTATATCGGCCGGGGAGCTGTTTTTT.

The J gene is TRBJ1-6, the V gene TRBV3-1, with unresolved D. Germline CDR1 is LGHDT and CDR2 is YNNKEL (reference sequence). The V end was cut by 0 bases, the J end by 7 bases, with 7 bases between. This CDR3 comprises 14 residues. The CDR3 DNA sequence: TGTGCCAGCAGCCAAGATCATCCCAATTCACCCCTCCACTTT. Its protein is CASSQDHPNSPLHF.

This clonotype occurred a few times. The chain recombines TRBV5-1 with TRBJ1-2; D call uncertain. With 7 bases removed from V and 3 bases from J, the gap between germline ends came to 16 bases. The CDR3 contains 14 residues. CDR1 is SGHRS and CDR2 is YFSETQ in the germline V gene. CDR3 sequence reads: CASRPRSFDYGYTF. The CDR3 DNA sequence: TGCGCCAGCCGACCAAGGAGTTTTGACTATGGCTACACCTTC.

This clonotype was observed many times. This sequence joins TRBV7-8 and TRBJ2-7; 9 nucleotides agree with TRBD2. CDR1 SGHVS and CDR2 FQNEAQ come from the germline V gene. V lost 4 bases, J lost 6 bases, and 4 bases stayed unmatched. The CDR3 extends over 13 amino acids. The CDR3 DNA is TGTGCCAGCAGCTCTAGCGGGAAATCCGAGCAGTACTTC. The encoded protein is CASSSSGKSEQYF.

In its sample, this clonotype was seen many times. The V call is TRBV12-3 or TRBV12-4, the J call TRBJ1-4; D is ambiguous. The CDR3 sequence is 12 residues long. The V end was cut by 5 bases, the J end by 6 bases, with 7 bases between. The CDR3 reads CASSINDEKLFF. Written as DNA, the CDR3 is TGTGCCAGCAGTATAAACGATGAAAAACTGTTTTTT.

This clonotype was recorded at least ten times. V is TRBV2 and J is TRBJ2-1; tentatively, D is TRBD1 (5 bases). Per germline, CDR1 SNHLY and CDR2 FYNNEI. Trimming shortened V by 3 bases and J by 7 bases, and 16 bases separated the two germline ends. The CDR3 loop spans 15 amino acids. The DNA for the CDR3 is TGTGCCAGCAGTGAGGCTGGGGCGTGGGATAATGAGCAGTTCTTC. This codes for CASSEAGAWDNEQFF.

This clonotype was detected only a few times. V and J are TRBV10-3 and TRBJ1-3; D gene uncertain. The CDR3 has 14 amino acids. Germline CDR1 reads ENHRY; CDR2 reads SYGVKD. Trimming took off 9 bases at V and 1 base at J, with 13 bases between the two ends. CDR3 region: CAISPPGSGNTIYF. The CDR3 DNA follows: TGTGCCATTTCCCCCCCGGGGTCTGGAAACACCATATATTTT.

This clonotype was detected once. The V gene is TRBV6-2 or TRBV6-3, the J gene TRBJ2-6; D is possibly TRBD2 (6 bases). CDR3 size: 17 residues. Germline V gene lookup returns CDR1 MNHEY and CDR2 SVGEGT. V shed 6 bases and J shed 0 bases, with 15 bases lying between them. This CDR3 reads CASRGGGLASGANVLTF. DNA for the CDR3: TGTGCCAGCAGGGGTGGAGGGCTCGCCTCTGGGGCCAACGTCCTGACTTTC.

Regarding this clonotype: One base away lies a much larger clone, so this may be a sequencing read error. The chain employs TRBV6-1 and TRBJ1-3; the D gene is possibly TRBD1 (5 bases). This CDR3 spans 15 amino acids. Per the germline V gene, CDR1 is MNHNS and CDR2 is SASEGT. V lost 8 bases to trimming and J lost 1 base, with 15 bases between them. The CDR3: CASGRDGLSGNTIYF. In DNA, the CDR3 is TGTGCCAGCGGCCGGGACGGATTATCTGGAAACACCATATATTTT.